This record looks at one T cell receptor beta chain sequence and its context. Its antigen is unidentified. Germline V gives CDR1 DFQATT, CDR2 SNEGSKA (reference sequence). The CDR3 covers 17 residues. V gave up 4 bases and J gave up 9 bases; unmatched junction bases: 19. The sample is drawn from a study of response to subunit inactivated influenza vaccine. Study-level points and caveats: With each seasonal influenza vaccination, the authors suggested, few new T cells are recruited.

In TCRdb, the RT-PCR reads were re-called with MiXCR into one record per CDR3 protein. This sample carries hundreds of thousands of distinct CDR3 sequences, less than 10% of them seen once, and the ten largest clones take 10% to 15%. The sequencing used PBMCs from blood, collected about 23 months after vaccination. The J gene is TRBJ2-1, the V gene TRBV20-1, with TRBD2 identical over 9 bases. The sequence came from a man aged 45-69 years who received an inactivated influenza vaccine. Here the CDR3 DNA reads TGCAGTGCTACGCGGTGGGCGGGGGGGTCTAAGGATATTGAGCAGTTCTTC. It encodes CSATRWAGGSKDIEQFF.